The rows below give T cell receptor beta chains drawn from one sample of a study of CD8+CD57+ T cells in acquired aplastic anemia. One entry per CDR3 protein results from TCRdb running MiXCR on the reads. The table records just over 450,000 distinct CDR3 sequences, around 30% of them present only once. Sequenced material: sorted CD4+, CD8+, or CD8+CD57+ T cells (not recorded which) from PBMCs. These receptors originate from a human donor with aplastic anemia. Both conserved end residues are part of each CDR3. Each record gives: V gene, clone size, J gene, CDR3 length, D gene, CDR3 DNA, CDR3 protein. The D gene is left open where the match is weak. Clone size appears in some rows only: once, few, many, or a class for an expanded clone.

>TRBV7-3|NA|TRBJ2-3|16|NA
TGTGCCAGCAGCTGGACTGGGGACGCCCGCGGAGATCCCCAGTATTTT
CASSWTGDARGDPQYF
>TRBV20-1|NA|TRBJ1-2|12|TRBD1
TGCAGTCCTAACAGGGGAGGGTCCGGCTACACCTTC
CSPNRGGSGYTF
>TRBV14|NA|TRBJ2-1|16|NA
TGTGCCAGCAGCCCGGGTACAGGATATTCCTACAATGAGCAGTTCTTC
CASSPGTGYSYNEQFF
>TRBV9|few|TRBJ2-3|18|TRBD2
TGTGCCAGCAGCGTAGTTGCGGGGGGCGGTTCTAGCACAGATACGCAGTATTTT
CASSVVAGGGSSTDTQYF
>TRBV10-1|many|TRBJ1-1|18|NA
TGCGCCAGCAGTGAGGGTTTCGTGGATCTCCGGGTGAACACTGAAGCTTTCTTT
CASSEGFVDLRVNTEAFF
>TRBV20-1|many|TRBJ1-2|10|NA
TGCAGTGCCCAAACCACTTTCTACACCTTC
CSAQTTFYTF
>TRBV5-6|NA|TRBJ2-3|17|NA
TGTGCCAGCAGCTTGGGGGTTAGCGCGTCTAGCACAGATACGCAGTATTTT
CASSLGVSASSTDTQYF
>TRBV4-1|NA|TRBJ2-1|14|NA
TGCGCCAGCAGCCAAGGGACTACCTACAATGAGCAGTTCTTC
CASSQGTTYNEQFF
>TRBV5-4|few|TRBJ2-7|13|NA
TGTGCCAGCAGCTCGATATCCGGATACGAGCAGTACTTC
CASSSISGYEQYF
>TRBV2|few|TRBJ2-2|14|NA
TGTGCCAGCAGAGGGGGAAACCGCACCGGGGAGCTGTTTTTT
CASRGGNRTGELFF
>TRBV5-6|NA|TRBJ1-1|12|NA
TGTGCTACATCCCCGGGGAACACTGAAGCTTTCTTT
CATSPGNTEAFF
>TRBV4-1|NA|TRBJ1-2|18|NA
TGCGCCAGCAGCCAAGATGTCCCCGATGCACGATCTCACTATGGCTACACCTTC
CASSQDVPDARSHYGYTF
>TRBV20-1|many|TRBJ1-6|14|NA
TGCAGTGCTAGAGATGGGGCAGGGAATTCACCCCTCCACTTT
CSARDGAGNSPLHF
>TRBV4-3|many|TRBJ1-6|13|NA
TGCGCCAGCAGCCAAGAGAAACAATTTCCCCTCCACTTT
CASSQEKQFPLHF
>TRBV7-6|many|TRBJ1-5|15|NA
TGTGCCAGCAGCTCCGGAAACGGACCCAATCAGCCCCAGCATTTT
CASSSGNGPNQPQHF
>TRBV10-2|NA|TRBJ1-6|15|TRBD1
TGCGCCAGCAGCGCCCGCGGGACAGGGGGGCCCCCCCTCCACTTT
CASSARGTGGPPLHF
>TRBV28|few|TRBJ1-6|14|NA
TGTGCCAGCAACCCCCCCCGCAATGGGGCACCCCTCCACTTT
CASNPPRNGAPLHF
>TRBV14|few|TRBJ2-7|12|NA
TGTGCCAGCAGCCTCAACGCCTACGAGCAGTACTTC
CASSLNAYEQYF
>TRBV5-6|NA|TRBJ1-4|15|TRBD1
TGTGCCAGCAGCTCGGACAGGGGTTGGCGTGAAAAACTGTTTTTT
CASSSDRGWREKLFF
>TRBV6-1|NA|TRBJ2-2|12|TRBD1
TGTGCCAGCAGACAGGGGATCGGGGAGCTGTTTTTT
CASRQGIGELFF
>TRBV30|few|TRBJ1-2|11|NA
TGTGCCTCCGGCCGGGGCTATGGCTACACCTTC
CASGRGYGYTF
>TRBV12-3/TRBV12-4|NA|TRBJ2-7|15|NA
TGTGCCAGCAGTCCTAACTGGAGTAAATCCTACGAGCAGTACTTC
CASSPNWSKSYEQYF
>TRBV18|NA|TRBJ2-7|15|NA
TGTGCCAGCTCACCAGTCTTGAGAAAAATGGACGAGCAGTACTTC
CASSPVLRKMDEQYF
>TRBV10-3|NA|TRBJ1-5|15|NA
TGTGCCATCTCACAGGGTGGGCAGATAAATCAGCCCCAGCATTTT
CAISQGGQINQPQHF
>TRBV2|NA|TRBJ2-6|18|TRBD2
TGTGCCAGCAGCCGCGGGGCTAGCGGGAGCTCCGGGGCCAACGTCCTGACTTTC
CASSRGASGSSGANVLTF
>TRBV7-8|NA|TRBJ1-2|12|NA
TGCGCCAGCTTTCACAAAGGTTATGGCTACACCTTC
CASFHKGYGYTF